This entry describes one T cell receptor beta chain. At one end the junction does not follow the germline gene, possibly because of a read error. This sample was taken from a study of blood T cell repertoires in COVID-19. Across the study: Spain, Italy and the United States supplied samples that represented acute and convalescent COVID-19. From T cells, B-cell-depleted T cells, or PBMCs came the material, which was cDNA or gDNA.

Patients of the Seattle cohort, enrolled during active infection, were followed longitudinally. CDR3 size: 15 residues. The germline V gene has CDR1 SSHAT and CDR2 FNYEAQ (reference sequence). In the authors' methods: The assay estimated nucleated cells by amplifying reference gene primers. Data came from immunoSEQ multiplex PCR; TCRdb stores just in-frame clones and leaves some out. V and J calls and clone size are copied from that table; D and trimming were computed from the DNA. The data show about 230,000 clones, 65% to 90% seen once. The chain links TRBV7-7 to TRBJ2-5; D perhaps matches TRBD1 (6 bases). This receptor was obtained from a man aged 45-60 years with COVID-19, enrolled during active disease. Sequencing used peripheral blood. The chain's CDR3 is CASSTQGGGQETQYF. DNA of the CDR3: TGTGCTAGCAGCACACAGGGTGGAGGACAAGAGACCCAGTACTTC.